This T cell receptor beta chain was captured in a study of T cells in narcolepsy. Study outcomes and limitations: Autoreactive clonotypes reportedly recurred in blood of same and different patients, not controls. No autoreactive T cell clone sequences appeared in some memory CD4+ repertoires.

Sequencing used immunoSEQ multiplex PCR; TCRdb keeps in-frame clones, though not all of them. The data show under 40,000 clones, with about four fifths seen just once and roughly 1.2% held by the top ten. Germline V gene lookup returns CDR1 SEHNR and CDR2 FQNEAQ (reference sequence). CDR3 length: 12 amino acids. Trimming left V 3 bases short and J 6 bases short, with 8 bases between. This clone has just a few counts. Its specificity is not known. The chain recombines TRBV7-9 with TRBJ1-1; tentative D call: TRBD1 (6 bases). This clonotype was obtained from a human donor with narcolepsy. Input material: CD45RA- memory CD4+ T cells from PBMCs. The CDR3 loop reads CASSFEGAEAFF. In DNA form, the CDR3 reads TGTGCCAGCAGCTTTGAGGGGGCTGAAGCTTTCTTT.